Each of the 19 T cell receptor beta chains below was sequenced from the same sample in a study of blood T cell repertoires in COVID-19. The protocol was immunoSEQ multiplex PCR, while the TCRdb copy is restricted to in-frame clones and leaves out a portion. The sample has roughly 30,000 clones, around 88% seen once. Sequenced sample: peripheral blood. The origin of the receptors is a human donor in a cohort sampled during active COVID-19.

V gene TRBV7-3 combines with J gene TRBJ1-2; tentatively, D is TRBD1 (5 bases). The germline V gene has CDR1 SGHTA and CDR2 FQGTGA. The length of the CDR3 is 13 residues. The V end was cut by 5 bases, the J end by 10 bases, with 17 bases between. CDR3 sequence reads: CASSLNPTGIYTF. The CDR3 DNA reads TGTGCCAGCAGCCTCAACCCCACAGGCATCTACACCTTC.

This clone appeared a few times. The V call is TRBV4-2, the J call TRBJ2-1, with TRBD2 matching over 7 bases. Unmatched junction bases numbered 8, after V lost 0 bases and J lost 3 bases. Germline CDR1 and CDR2: LGHNA and YNFKEQ. The CDR3 consists of 17 residues. CDR3 in DNA: TGTGCCAGCAGCCAAGATGCTACCGGGAGGATCTACAATGAGCAGTTCTTC. Translated, it gives CASSQDATGRIYNEQFF.

The chain uses TRBV10-3 and TRBJ2-7; 9 nucleotides agree with TRBD2. The ends lost 5 bases at V and 2 bases at J; junction bases unmatched: 10. Germline CDR1 reads ENHRY; CDR2 reads SYGVKD. The CDR3 totals 16 residues. CDR3 sequence: CAISSGSGGSPYEQYF. CDR3 bases: TGTGCCATCAGTTCAGGAAGCGGGGGGTCTCCCTACGAGCAGTACTTC.

The chain combines TRBV18 with TRBJ2-7; 8 bases line up with TRBD2. The V gene's germline CDR1 is KGHSH and CDR2 LQKENI. The CDR3 loop spans 15 amino acids. V was pared by 6 bases and J by 2 bases, with 9 bases of the junction left unmatched. In DNA form, the CDR3 reads TGTGCCAGCTCCGCGGAAGTAGCGGGGCCCTACGAGCAGTACTTC. Its protein product is CASSAEVAGPYEQYF.

In its sample, this clone was seen once. CDR3: CASRGTRSVETQYF. As DNA, the CDR3 is TGTGCCAGCAGGGGGACTAGGAGTGTGGAGACCCAGTACTTC. This chain joins TRBV6-5 and TRBJ2-5; 8 nucleotides align to TRBD2. Germline V gene sequence: CDR1 MNHEY, CDR2 SVGAGI. With V trimmed by 6 bases and J by 5 bases, 8 bases remained unmatched. The CDR3 is 14 residues long.

The rearrangement links TRBV28 to TRBJ2-1; maybe TRBD1 (5 bases). The V end lost 7 bases, the J end lost 7 bases, and 17 bases lay between the germline ends. Germline loops: CDR1 MDHEN, CDR2 SYDVKM. This CDR3 is 14 amino acids long. The CDR3 nucleotides read TGTGCCAGCACCTCACCGGTTAGGGGTAATGAGCAGTTCTTC. This sequence encodes CASTSPVRGNEQFF. Based on the CDR3 plus reference TRBV28 and TRBJ2-1, the full variable domain is DVKVTQSSRYLVKRTGEKVFLECVQDMDHENMFWYRQDPGLGLRLIYFSYDVKMKEKGDIPEGYSVSREKKERFSLILESASTNQTSMYLCASTSPVRGNEQFFGPGTRLTVL.

This rearrangement joins TRBV7-2 to TRBJ2-1; D is uncertain. V gave up 1 base and J gave up 6 bases, with 13 bases separating them. Germline CDR1 reads SGHTA; CDR2 reads FQGNSA. CDR3 length equals 15 residues. The CDR3 bases are TGTGCCAGCAGCTTAGAGGTTGCCGGGTCCAATGAGCAGTTCTTC. Translating gives CASSLEVAGSNEQFF.

The J gene is TRBJ1-1, the V gene TRBV6-4; 9 nucleotides line up with TRBD1. With 3 bases clipped from V and 1 base from J, the junction kept 0 bases outside the gene matches. The CDR3 length is 14 residues. Germline CDR1 reads MRHNA; CDR2 reads SNTAGT. The CDR3 sequence: CASSEGQGNTEAFF. In nucleotides, the CDR3 is TGTGCCAGCAGTGAGGGACAGGGGAACACTGAAGCTTTCTTT.

The DNA for the CDR3 is TGTGCCATCAGTGATAGTTTAGGCACAGATACGCAGTATTTT. Residues: CAISDSLGTDTQYF. The V gene is TRBV10-3, the J gene TRBJ2-3; D is uncertain. V lost 3 bases to trimming and J lost 1 base, with 8 bases between them. The germline gives CDR1 ENHRY, CDR2 SYGVKD. This CDR3 is 14 amino acids long.

The chain employs TRBV24-1 and TRBJ2-3; the match to TRBD2 covers 9 bases. CDR1 and CDR2 from the germline V gene are KGHDR and SFDVKD. The CDR3 is 16 amino acids. V gave up 4 bases and J gave up 3 bases; unmatched junction bases: 7. For the CDR3, the DNA is TGTGCCACCAGTGACCGCGGACTAGCGAGGACAGATACGCAGTATTTT. This sequence encodes CATSDRGLARTDTQYF.

The chain uses TRBV5-1 and TRBJ2-2; a weak D match, TRBD2 (5 bases). Germline CDR1 reads SGHRS; CDR2 reads YFSETQ. The CDR3 covers 14 residues. Trimming took 0 bases from V and 6 from J, leaving 9 bases between them. CDR3 protein: CASSLGGKPGELFF. In DNA form, the CDR3 reads TGCGCCAGCAGCTTGGGAGGGAAACCCGGGGAGCTGTTTTTT.

The CDR3 sequence is CASSYSRQAEGGYTF. The DNA of the CDR3 is TGTGCCAGCAGTTACTCTCGCCAGGCCGAGGGAGGCTACACCTTC. V gene TRBV6-5 combines with J gene TRBJ1-2; D is unresolved. The CDR3 covers 15 residues. Germline CDR1 and CDR2: MNHEY and SVGAGI. The ends were cut back, 0 bases at V and 8 bases at J, with 16 bases in the middle.

The chain carries TRBV12-5 and TRBJ2-5; 9 nucleotides match TRBD2. Germline-derived CDR1 and CDR2 are LGHNT and FRNRAP. The CDR3 totals 20 residues. V shed 0 bases and J 2 bases; nucleotides not matched to a gene: 16. CDR3 sequence (DNA): TGTGCTAGTGGTTTGGTACCGCTACCCCTAGCGGGGCCCCAGCAAGAGACCCAGTACTTC. Amino acid sequence: CASGLVPLPLAGPQQETQYF.

The chain employs TRBV2 and TRBJ1-1, with 8 bases fitting TRBD1. Germline V lookup: CDR1 SNHLY, CDR2 FYNNEI. This CDR3 has 12 residues. V lost 11 bases, J lost 3 bases, and 5 bases stayed unmatched. CDR3 in DNA: TGTGCCGGACAGACAGGGGACACTGAAGCTTTCTTT. The encoded protein is CAGQTGDTEAFF.

The gene calls are TRBV7-9 and TRBJ2-5; 7 bases map to TRBD2. Germline trimming cut 4 bases from V and 5 bases from J; bases unmatched to any gene: 1. This CDR3 is 12 amino acids long. Germline V gene data show CDR1 as SEHNR and CDR2 as FQNEAQ (reference sequence). CDR3 DNA sequence: TGTGCCAGCAGCTCGCGGGGGGAGACCCAGTACTTC. Protein product: CASSSRGETQYF.

This sequence joins TRBV5-1 and TRBJ2-2; the match to TRBD1 covers 11 bases. The germline gives CDR1 SGHRS, CDR2 YFSETQ. The V gene end was trimmed by 6 bases and the J gene end by 4 bases; junction bases not matched to a gene: 8. This CDR3 has 16 residues. CDR3 amino acids: CASTRPGTGGTGELFF. DNA for the CDR3: TGCGCCAGCACACGGCCCGGGACAGGGGGCACCGGGGAGCTGTTTTTT. The whole variable domain, filled in from reference TRBV5-1 and TRBJ2-2, reads KAGVTQTPRYLIKTRGQQVTLSCSPISGHRSVSWYQQTPGQGLQFLFEYFSETQRNKGNFPGRFSGRQFSNSRSEMNVSTLELGDSALYLCASTRPGTGGTGELFFGEGSRLTVL.

V gene TRBV6-5 combines with J gene TRBJ2-3, with a tentative D call TRBD1 (6 bases). Germline V gives CDR1 MNHEY, CDR2 SVGAGI. V shed 6 bases and J shed 0 bases, with 10 bases lying between them. CDR3 length: 14 amino acids. CDR3 nucleotides: TGTGCCAGCAGGTTGGGGGCCAGCACAGATACGCAGTATTTT. Translating it yields CASRLGASTDTQYF.

The CDR3 sequence: CASSWGETGLGAFF. The CDR3 DNA is TGTGCCAGCAGTTGGGGGGAGACCGGACTCGGAGCTTTCTTT. The V call is TRBV6-5, the J call TRBJ1-1, with a possible D match to TRBD1 (5 bases). Germline CDR1 reads MNHEY; CDR2 reads SVGAGI. This CDR3 contains 14 residues. The V gene lost 4 bases and the J gene lost 10 bases, with 19 bases spanning the gap.

The gene calls are TRBV2 and TRBJ2-3; TRBD1 is a possible D gene (5 bases). The CDR3 extends over 17 amino acids. Germline-derived CDR1 and CDR2 are SNHLY and FYNNEI. V lost 7 bases to trimming and J lost 3 bases, with 23 bases between them. CDR3 loop: CASTLLRQGRWTDTQYF. As DNA, the CDR3 is TGTGCCAGCACCCTCCTCCGGCAGGGAAGATGGACAGATACGCAGTATTTT.